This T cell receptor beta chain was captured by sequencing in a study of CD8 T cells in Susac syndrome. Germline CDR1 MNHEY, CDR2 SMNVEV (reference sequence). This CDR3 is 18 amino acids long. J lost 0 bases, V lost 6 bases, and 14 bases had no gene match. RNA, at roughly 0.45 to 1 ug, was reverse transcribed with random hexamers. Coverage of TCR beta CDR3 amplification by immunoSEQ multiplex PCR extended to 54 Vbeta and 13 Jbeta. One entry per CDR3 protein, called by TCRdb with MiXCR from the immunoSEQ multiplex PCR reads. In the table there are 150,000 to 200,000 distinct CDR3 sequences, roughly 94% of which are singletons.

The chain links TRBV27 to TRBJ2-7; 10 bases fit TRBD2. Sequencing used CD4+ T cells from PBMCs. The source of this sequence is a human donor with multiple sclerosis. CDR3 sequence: CASRPTSGTPLGSYEQYF. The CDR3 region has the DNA TGTGCCAGCAGACCAACTAGCGGGACACCTTTAGGCTCCTACGAGCAGTACTTC.